A single sample is the source of the 30 T cell receptor beta chains below, sequenced in a study of cytomegalovirus exposure and HLA in healthy donors. The primer mix had 60 Vbeta and 13 Jbeta primers. Assay used: immunoSEQ multiplex PCR; TCRdb lists only in-frame clones, some missing. Among some 190,000 clones listed, 70% to 75% were seen once. Sequencing was carried out using PBMCs. The receptors were gathered from a man under 40 in good health and CMV-seropositive.

This clone was recorded once. The chain has TRBV10-3 and TRBJ2-3, with 8 positions matching TRBD2. The V segment lost 6 bases and the J segment 4 bases; nucleotides outside the gene matches: 6. This CDR3 is built from 14 residues. Germline CDR1 is ENHRY and CDR2 is SYGVKD. DNA for the CDR3: TGTGCCATCAGAGGCGGGGGGACCTCAGATACGCAGTATTTT. This translates into CAIRGGGTSDTQYF.

This clone appeared a few times. The chain has TRBV11-2 and TRBJ2-1; 8 nucleotides match TRBD1. The V and J ends lost 3 bases and 4 bases, in that order; junction bases with no gene match: 5. Germline loops: CDR1 SGHAT, CDR2 FQNNGV. The CDR3 runs 15 residues. Here the CDR3 DNA reads TGTGCCAGCAGCTTGGGGACAGGTTTTTACAATGAGCAGTTCTTC. Translating it yields CASSLGTGFYNEQFF.

The chain links TRBV19 to TRBJ2-1; the D gene is possibly TRBD2 (6 bases). The V and J ends lost 0 bases and 8 bases respectively, with 23 bases between them. The CDR3 covers 18 residues. Germline CDR1 reads LNHDA; CDR2 reads SQIVND (reference sequence). The CDR3 coding sequence is TGTGCCAGTAGTATAGAGGGGTACCCGGGACTCACCCCCCATGAGCAGTTCTTC. This codes for CASSIEGYPGLTPHEQFF.

CDR3 nucleotide sequence: TGTGCCAGCAGCCTGATCTACGAGCAGTACTTC. Protein: CASSLIYEQYF. The J gene is TRBJ2-5, the V gene TRBV7-9; D unresolved. Near its end, the DNA agrees better with TRBJ2-7, so the J call may be wrong. The CDR3 spans 11 residues. Germline V lookup: CDR1 SEHNR, CDR2 FQNEAQ (reference sequence).

A word on this clone: Other DNA sequences in the same sample also yield this CDR3. The chain couples TRBV2 to TRBJ1-1, with D maybe TRBD1 (5 bases). The CDR3 has 13 residues. V was clipped by 4 bases and J by 5 bases, with 11 bases between them. The V gene's germline CDR1 is SNHLY and CDR2 FYNNEI. CDR3 bases: TGTGCCAGCAGTGTAAGGCGGGGGACTGAAGCTTTCTTT. Its translation is CASSVRRGTEAFF.

The rearrangement joins TRBV2 to TRBJ2-3; 14 positions match TRBD2. The CDR3 has 15 residues. Germline CDR1 SNHLY, CDR2 FYNNEI. Losses at the gene ends were 10 bases for V and 4 bases for J; bases not matched to a gene: 7. CDR3 sequence (DNA): TGTGCCACCTGGACTAGCGGGGGGACAGCAGATACGCAGTATTTT. This sequence encodes CATWTSGGTADTQYF.

The genes are TRBV29-1 and TRBJ2-7; D is ambiguous. CDR3 length: 13 amino acids. The V gene lost 1 base and the J gene lost 0 bases, with 7 bases spanning the gap. Germline assignment: CDR1 SQVTM and CDR2 ANQGSEA. CDR3 DNA: TGCAGCGTTGAAGTTCCTAGCTCCTACGAGCAGTACTTC. It yields the protein CSVEVPSSYEQYF.

The chain carries TRBV7-2 and TRBJ1-1; TRBD1 matches at 8 bases. Germline V gives CDR1 SGHTA, CDR2 FQGNSA. J lost 6 bases, V lost 3 bases, and 15 bases had no gene match. CDR3 length equals 17 residues. CDR3 region: CASSFAGGQGALSEAFF. CDR3 DNA: TGTGCCAGCAGCTTTGCGGGGGGGCAGGGGGCGCTCTCTGAAGCTTTCTTT.

The sample holds one count of this clone. V and J are TRBV18 and TRBJ1-5, with TRBD1 as a possible D gene (5 bases). The CDR3 has 14 amino acids. Between the trimmed V and J ends, which lost 6 bases and 6 bases, there was a span of 15 bases. The germline CDR1 and CDR2 sequences are KGHSH and LQKENI. CDR3 residues: CASSPGGFPQPQHF. For the CDR3, the DNA is TGTGCCAGCTCTCCGGGGGGTTTCCCTCAGCCCCAGCATTTT.

The chain joins TRBV28 to TRBJ2-7; 12 nucleotides align to TRBD2. The CDR3 runs 14 residues. J gave up 4 bases and V 6 bases, and 4 bases lay outside the gene matches. Germline loops: CDR1 MDHEN, CDR2 SYDVKM. Here the CDR3 DNA reads TGTGCCAGCAGCCTAGCGGGGGGGGGTTACGAGCAGTACTTC. Residues: CASSLAGGGYEQYF.

CDR3 sequence reads: CASSPLLAGGYEQYF. CDR3 DNA sequence: TGTGCCAGCAGTCCCCTACTAGCGGGAGGGTACGAGCAGTACTTC. V is TRBV6-5 and J is TRBJ2-7; 13 nucleotides match TRBD2. The CDR3 consists of 15 residues. J gave up 4 bases and V 5 bases, and 5 bases lay outside the gene matches. The germline V gene has CDR1 MNHEY and CDR2 SVGAGI.

The genes are TRBV29-1 and TRBJ1-2, with 9 positions matching TRBD1. This CDR3 has 15 residues. V lost 0 bases and J lost 8; bases outside the gene matches: 10. The germline V gene encodes CDR1 SQVTM and CDR2 ANQGSEA. In DNA, the CDR3 is TGCAGCGTTGAAGATCGGGGGACAGGGATTAGGGGCTACACCTTC. Amino acids: CSVEDRGTGIRGYTF.

The chain couples TRBV5-6 to TRBJ2-7; D may be TRBD1 (6 bases). This CDR3 has 12 residues. Germline V gene sequence: CDR1 SGHDT, CDR2 YYEEEE. V shed 3 bases and J shed 5 bases, with 9 bases lying between them. This CDR3 is CASSSGTNEQYF. CDR3 DNA: TGTGCCAGCAGCTCCGGGACAAACGAGCAGTACTTC.

V usage is TRBV7-9 and J usage is TRBJ2-1; D is possibly TRBD2 (5 bases). Germline assignment: CDR1 SEHNR and CDR2 FQNEAQ (reference sequence). The length of the CDR3 is 16 residues. Trimming shortened V by 1 base and J by 2 bases, and 12 bases separated the two germline ends. The CDR3 bases are TGTGCCAGCAGCTTAGTACGGGGATCCCCCTACAATGAGCAGTTCTTC. Translation gives CASSLVRGSPYNEQFF.

This clone was found a few times. J is TRBJ2-7 and V is TRBV5-6; 9 positions match TRBD1. CDR3 size: 15 residues. In germline, CDR1 is SGHDT, CDR2 YYEEEE. J lost 7 bases, V lost 4 bases, and 12 bases had no gene match. CDR3 region: CASSGTGDRDGEQYF. The CDR3, as DNA: TGTGCCAGCAGCGGGACCGGGGACAGGGACGGTGAGCAGTACTTC.

Only a few counts were recorded for this clone. V and J are TRBV19 and TRBJ2-7; D gene ambiguous. CDR1 is LNHDA, CDR2 SQIVND, per germline (reference sequence). V was pared by 5 bases and J by 5 bases, with 7 bases between. This CDR3 contains 11 residues. CDR3: CASSERNEQYF. CDR3 bases: TGTGCCAGTAGTGAGAGGAACGAGCAGTACTTC.

The chain combines TRBV7-3 with TRBJ2-1, with TRBD1 matching over 9 bases. V lost 1 base to trimming and J lost 5 bases; unmatched junction nucleotides: 3. Germline V CDR1 and CDR2: SGHTA, FQGTGA. This CDR3 is 15 amino acids long. The CDR3 sequence is CASSLRGQGNNEQFF. The CDR3 nucleotides are TGTGCCAGCAGCTTAAGGGGACAGGGTAACAATGAGCAGTTCTTC.

The gene calls are TRBV11-2 and TRBJ1-2; D gene unclear. The germline V gene has CDR1 SGHAT and CDR2 FQNNGV. V dropped 3 bases and J dropped 4 bases, with 9 bases sitting between them. The length of the CDR3 is 13 residues. CDR3 sequence: CASSFTPGYGYTF. DNA of the CDR3: TGTGCCAGCAGCTTCACCCCGGGCTATGGCTACACCTTC.

V usage is TRBV5-1 and J usage is TRBJ2-5; tentative D call: TRBD2 (5 bases). Germline V gene lookup returns CDR1 SGHRS and CDR2 YFSETQ. The CDR3 totals 12 residues. With 5 bases removed from V and 1 base from J, the gap between germline ends came to 6 bases. The CDR3 DNA is TGCGCCAGCAGGAGGGTCCAAGAGACCCAGTACTTC. Translation gives CASRRVQETQYF.

J is TRBJ1-1 and V is TRBV6-1, with D possibly being TRBD1 (5 bases). The V end was cut by 4 bases, the J end by 5 bases, with 11 bases between. Germline CDR1 is MNHNS and CDR2 is SASEGT. This CDR3 contains 13 residues. CDR3 coding DNA: TGTGCCAGCAGTGTAAGTCGGGGGACTGAAGCTTTCTTT. Translated, it gives CASSVSRGTEAFF.

This clone came up a few times. The V call is TRBV25-1, the J call TRBJ1-1; no definite D call. The CDR3 runs to 13 residues. The germline gives CDR1 MGHDK, CDR2 SYGVNS. Trimming stripped 10 bases from V and 1 base from J, with 13 bases between. CDR3 residues: CAIRLLSNTEAFF. CDR3 DNA: TGTGCCATCAGACTCCTATCGAACACTGAAGCTTTCTTT.

The chain combines TRBV19 with TRBJ1-5; no clear D. This CDR3 spans 13 amino acids. Germline CDR1 is LNHDA and CDR2 is SQIVND (reference sequence). The V and J ends lost 5 bases and 9 bases respectively, with 14 bases between them. The CDR3 loop reads CASSQTPAGPQHF. The DNA of the CDR3 is TGTGCCAGTAGTCAGACACCAGCGGGGCCCCAGCATTTT.

This clone was detected a few times. This chain connects TRBV27 to TRBJ1-1, with TRBD1 as a possible D gene (6 bases). The CDR3 sequence is 15 residues long. The V and J ends lost 3 bases and 0 bases respectively, with 11 bases between them. The V gene's germline CDR1 is MNHEY and CDR2 SMNVEV (reference sequence). The CDR3 bases are TGTGCCAGCAGTTTGAGCGGACAGTTGAACACTGAAGCTTTCTTT. Its protein is CASSLSGQLNTEAFF.

The DNA for the CDR3 is TGCGCCAGCAGCTTAGGGGTTGAGGTCTACAATGAGCAGTTCTTC. This sequence encodes CASSLGVEVYNEQFF. The V gene is TRBV4-3, the J gene TRBJ2-1; tentatively, D is TRBD1 (5 bases). The V and J ends lost 5 bases and 3 bases respectively, with 14 bases between them. The CDR3 sequence is 15 residues long. CDR1 and CDR2 (germline): LGHNA, YSLEER.

This clone was observed once. The chain joins TRBV7-8 to TRBJ1-4; D might be TRBD1 (5 bases). Trimming took off 2 bases at V and 6 bases at J, with 7 bases between the two ends. This CDR3 comprises 13 residues. Per germline, CDR1 SGHVS and CDR2 FQNEAQ. The CDR3 coding sequence is TGTGCCAGCAGCTTATCGACAGATGAAAAACTGTTTTTT. Amino acid sequence: CASSLSTDEKLFF. Variable domain in full (rest from reference TRBV7-8 and TRBJ1-4): GAGVSQSPRYKVAKRGQDVALRCDPISGHVSLFWYQQALGQGPEFLTYFQNEAQLDKSGLPSDRFFAERPEGSVSTLKIQRTQQEDSAVYLCASSLSTDEKLFFGSGTQLSVL.

V and J are TRBV7-9 and TRBJ2-1; D call uncertain. Germline CDR1 SEHNR, CDR2 FQNEAQ (reference sequence). This CDR3 has 15 residues. Trimming took 2 bases from V and 6 from J, leaving 14 bases between them. CDR3 sequence reads: CASSLNDRAGNEQFF. CDR3 DNA: TGTGCCAGCAGCTTAAATGATCGCGCCGGCAATGAGCAGTTCTTC.

The chain links TRBV2 to TRBJ1-5, with D uncertain. Germline lookup yields CDR1 SNHLY and CDR2 FYNNEI. Trimming removed 8 bases from V and 0 bases from J, with 8 bases in between. The CDR3 spans 13 residues. The CDR3 region has the DNA TGTGCCAGCGGCGGGGATAGCAATCAGCCCCAGCATTTT. It specifies CASGGDSNQPQHF. The variable domain in full, completed from reference TRBV2 and TRBJ1-5, reads EPEVTQTPSHQVTQMGQEVILRCVPISNHLYFYWYRQILGQKVEFLVSFYNNEISEKSEIFDDQFSVERPDGSNFTLKIRSTKLEDSAMYFCASGGDSNQPQHFGDGTRLSIL.

This chain links TRBV11-2 with TRBJ2-7; D gene uncertain. V was shortened by 5 bases and J by 1 base, with 6 bases between the two germline ends. The CDR3 covers 12 residues. Germline V gene sequence: CDR1 SGHAT, CDR2 FQNNGV. CDR3 sequence (DNA): TGTGCCAGCAGCGGCAGTTCCTACGAGCAGTACTTC. Protein sequence: CASSGSSYEQYF.

V is TRBV4-3 and J is TRBJ2-2; 8 bases map to TRBD1. The CDR3 has 14 amino acids. Germline CDR1 reads LGHNA; CDR2 reads YSLEER. Trimming took 4 bases from V and 6 from J; bases not matched to a gene: 4. CDR3 protein: CASSRRQGPGELFF. Here the CDR3 DNA reads TGCGCCAGCAGCCGGAGACAGGGGCCCGGGGAGCTGTTTTTT.

V and J are TRBV19 and TRBJ2-7; TRBD1 agrees at 11 bases. The V gene end was trimmed by 9 bases and the J gene end by 5 bases; junction bases not matched to a gene: 6. Germline lookup yields CDR1 LNHDA and CDR2 SQIVND (reference sequence). The CDR3 length is 13 residues. The CDR3 is CASKDRGLNEQYF. Written as DNA, the CDR3 is TGTGCCAGCAAGGACAGGGGGCTGAACGAGCAGTACTTC.